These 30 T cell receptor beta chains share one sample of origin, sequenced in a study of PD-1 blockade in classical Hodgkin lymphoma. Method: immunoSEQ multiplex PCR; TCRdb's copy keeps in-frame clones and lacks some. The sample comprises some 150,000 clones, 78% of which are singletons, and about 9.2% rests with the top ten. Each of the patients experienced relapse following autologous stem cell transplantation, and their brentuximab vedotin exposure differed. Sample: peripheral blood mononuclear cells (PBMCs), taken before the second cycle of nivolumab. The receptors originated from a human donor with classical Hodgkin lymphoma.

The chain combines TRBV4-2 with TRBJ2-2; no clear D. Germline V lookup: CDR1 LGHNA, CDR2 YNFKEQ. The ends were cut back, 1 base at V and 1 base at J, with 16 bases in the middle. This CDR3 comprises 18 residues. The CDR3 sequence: CASSQGNSRLRNTGELFF. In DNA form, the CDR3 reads TGTGCCAGCAGCCAAGGAAACTCTCGACTGCGGAACACCGGGGAGCTGTTTTTT.

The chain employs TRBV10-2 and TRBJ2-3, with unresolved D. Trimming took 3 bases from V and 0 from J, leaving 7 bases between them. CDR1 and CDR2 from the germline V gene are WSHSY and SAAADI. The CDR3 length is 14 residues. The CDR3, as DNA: TGCGCCAGCAGTGAAGTATCGAGCACAGATACGCAGTATTTT. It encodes CASSEVSSTDTQYF.

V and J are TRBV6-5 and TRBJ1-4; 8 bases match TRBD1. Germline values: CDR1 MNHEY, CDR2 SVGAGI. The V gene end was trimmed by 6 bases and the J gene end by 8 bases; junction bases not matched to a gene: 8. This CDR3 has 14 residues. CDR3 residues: CASRSGGAGEKLFF. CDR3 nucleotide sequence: TGTGCCAGCAGATCAGGGGGCGCGGGCGAAAAACTGTTTTTT.

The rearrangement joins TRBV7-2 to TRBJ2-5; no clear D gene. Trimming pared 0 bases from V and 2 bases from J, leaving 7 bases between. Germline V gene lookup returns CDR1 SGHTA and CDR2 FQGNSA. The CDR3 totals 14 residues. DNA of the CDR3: TGTGCCAGCAGCTTAGCGGGCCTTCAAGAGACCCAGTACTTC. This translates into CASSLAGLQETQYF.

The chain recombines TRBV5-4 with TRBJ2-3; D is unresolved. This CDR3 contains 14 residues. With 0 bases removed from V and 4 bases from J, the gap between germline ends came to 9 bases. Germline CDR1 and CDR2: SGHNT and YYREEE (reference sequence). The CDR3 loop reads CASSLGSTPDTQYF. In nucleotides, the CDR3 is TGTGCCAGCAGCTTGGGGAGTACCCCAGATACGCAGTATTTT. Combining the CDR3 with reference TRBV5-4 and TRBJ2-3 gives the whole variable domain ETGVTQSPTHLIKTRGQQVTLRCSSQSGHNTVSWYQQALGQGPQFIFQYYREEENGRGNFPPRFSGLQFPNYSSELNVNALELDDSALYLCASSLGSTPDTQYFGPGTRLTVL.

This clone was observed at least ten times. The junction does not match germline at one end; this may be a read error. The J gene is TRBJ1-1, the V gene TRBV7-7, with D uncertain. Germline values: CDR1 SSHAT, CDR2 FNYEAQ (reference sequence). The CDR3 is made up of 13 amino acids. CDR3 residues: CASSLQTNTEAFF. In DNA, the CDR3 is TGTGCTAGCAGTCTTCAGACGAACACTGAAGCTTTCTTT.

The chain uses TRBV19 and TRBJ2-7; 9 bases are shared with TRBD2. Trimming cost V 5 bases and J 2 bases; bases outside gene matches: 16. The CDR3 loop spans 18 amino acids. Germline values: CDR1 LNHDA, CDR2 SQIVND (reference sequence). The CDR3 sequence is CASSPLAGSIPPPYEQYF. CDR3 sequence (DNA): TGTGCCAGTAGTCCGCTAGCGGGATCTATACCTCCCCCCTACGAGCAGTACTTC.

CDR3 sequence: CASSLEGDGNTIYF. Written as DNA, the CDR3 is TGTGCCAGCAGCTTAGAGGGGGATGGAAACACCATATATTTT. The chain joins TRBV13 to TRBJ1-3; D is perhaps TRBD1 (6 bases). The CDR3 has 14 residues. The germline CDR1 and CDR2 sequences are PRHDT and FYEKMQ (reference sequence). Trimming cost V 1 base and J 3 bases, with 7 bases left between them.

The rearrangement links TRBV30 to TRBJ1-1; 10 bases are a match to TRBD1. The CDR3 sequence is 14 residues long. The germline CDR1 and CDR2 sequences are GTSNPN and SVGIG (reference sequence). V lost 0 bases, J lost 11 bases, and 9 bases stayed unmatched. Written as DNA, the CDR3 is TGTGCCTGGAGTGTGGACAGGGGGGTAGGCGGCGCTTTCTTT. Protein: CAWSVDRGVGGAFF.

The CDR3 protein is CASSQSRQGSETEAFF. The CDR3 DNA is TGCGCCAGCAGCCAGTCCAGACAGGGGAGCGAGACTGAAGCTTTCTTT. V is TRBV4-1 and J is TRBJ1-1; 8 bases match TRBD1. This CDR3 is built from 16 residues. The V segment lost 3 bases and the J segment 5 bases; nucleotides outside the gene matches: 11. Per germline, CDR1 MGHRA and CDR2 YSYEKL.

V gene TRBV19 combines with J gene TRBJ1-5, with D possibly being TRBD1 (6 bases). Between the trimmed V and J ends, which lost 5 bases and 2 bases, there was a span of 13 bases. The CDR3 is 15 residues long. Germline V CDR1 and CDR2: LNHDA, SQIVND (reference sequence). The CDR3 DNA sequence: TGTGCCAGTAGTTCCGACAGGAGTGGCAATCAGCCCCAGCATTTT. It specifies CASSSDRSGNQPQHF.

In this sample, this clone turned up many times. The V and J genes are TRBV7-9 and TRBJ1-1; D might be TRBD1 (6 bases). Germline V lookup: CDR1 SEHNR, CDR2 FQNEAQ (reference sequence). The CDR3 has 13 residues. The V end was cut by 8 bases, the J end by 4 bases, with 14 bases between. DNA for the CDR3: TGTGCCAGCGGCCAACAGGGTGGCACTGAAGCTTTCTTT. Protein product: CASGQQGGTEAFF.

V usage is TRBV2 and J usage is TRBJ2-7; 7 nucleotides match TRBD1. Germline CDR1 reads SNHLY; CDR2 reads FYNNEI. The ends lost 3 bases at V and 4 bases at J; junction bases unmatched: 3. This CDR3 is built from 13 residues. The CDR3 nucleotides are TGTGCCAGCAGTGACGACAGGGTGTACGAGCAGTACTTC. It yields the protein CASSDDRVYEQYF.

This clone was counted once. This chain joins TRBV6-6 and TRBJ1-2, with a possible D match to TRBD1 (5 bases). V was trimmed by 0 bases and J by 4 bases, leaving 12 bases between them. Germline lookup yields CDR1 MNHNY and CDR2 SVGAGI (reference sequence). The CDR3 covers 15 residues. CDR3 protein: CASSYSIGGGYGYTF. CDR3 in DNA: TGTGCCAGCAGTTACTCGATCGGGGGAGGCTATGGCTACACCTTC.

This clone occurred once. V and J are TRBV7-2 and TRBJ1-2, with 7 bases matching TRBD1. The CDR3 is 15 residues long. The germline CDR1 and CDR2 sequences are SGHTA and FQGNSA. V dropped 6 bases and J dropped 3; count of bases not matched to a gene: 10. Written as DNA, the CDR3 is TGTGCCAGCAGTCACGGACAGGCCCCTGACTATGGCTACACCTTC. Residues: CASSHGQAPDYGYTF.

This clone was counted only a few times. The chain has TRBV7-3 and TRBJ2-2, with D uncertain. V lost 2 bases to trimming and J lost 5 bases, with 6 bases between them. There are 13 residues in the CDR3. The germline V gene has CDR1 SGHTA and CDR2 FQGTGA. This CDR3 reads CASSLLGTGELFF. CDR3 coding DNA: TGTGCCAGCAGCTTATTGGGTACCGGGGAGCTGTTTTTT.

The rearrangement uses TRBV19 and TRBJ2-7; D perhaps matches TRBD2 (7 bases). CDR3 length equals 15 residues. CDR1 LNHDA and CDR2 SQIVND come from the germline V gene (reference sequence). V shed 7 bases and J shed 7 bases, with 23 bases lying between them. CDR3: CASNMGGAVQGEQYF. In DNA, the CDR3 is TGTGCCAGTAACATGGGGGGGGCAGTCCAAGGTGAGCAGTACTTC.

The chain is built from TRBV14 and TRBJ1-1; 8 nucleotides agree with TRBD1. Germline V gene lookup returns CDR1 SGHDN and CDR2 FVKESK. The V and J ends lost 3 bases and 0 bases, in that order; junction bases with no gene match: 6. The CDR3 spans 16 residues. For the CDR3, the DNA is TGTGCCAGCAGCCATCCGACAGGGGCATTGAACACTGAAGCTTTCTTT. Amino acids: CASSHPTGALNTEAFF.

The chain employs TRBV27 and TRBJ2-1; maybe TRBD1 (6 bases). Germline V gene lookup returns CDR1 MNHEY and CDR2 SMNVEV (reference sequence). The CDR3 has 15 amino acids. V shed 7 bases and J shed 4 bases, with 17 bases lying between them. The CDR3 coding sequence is TGTGCCAGCAAAACAATAAGGGGGTATTACAATGAGCAGTTCTTC. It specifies CASKTIRGYYNEQFF.

CDR3 in DNA: TGTGCCAGCAGTTCGAATAGCGGGGGGAAAAACATTCAGTACTTC. As protein: CASSSNSGGKNIQYF. This chain joins TRBV6-5 and TRBJ2-4, with 10 bases aligning to TRBD2. Germline assignment: CDR1 MNHEY and CDR2 SVGAGI. CDR3 size: 15 residues. Losses at the gene ends were 4 bases for V and 4 bases for J; bases not matched to a gene: 4.

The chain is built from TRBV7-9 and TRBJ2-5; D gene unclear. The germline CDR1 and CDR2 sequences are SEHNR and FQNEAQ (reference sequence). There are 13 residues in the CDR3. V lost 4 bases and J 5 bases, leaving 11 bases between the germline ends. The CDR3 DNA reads TGTGCCAGCAGCTACCGGCTCCTTGAGACCCAGTACTTC. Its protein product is CASSYRLLETQYF.

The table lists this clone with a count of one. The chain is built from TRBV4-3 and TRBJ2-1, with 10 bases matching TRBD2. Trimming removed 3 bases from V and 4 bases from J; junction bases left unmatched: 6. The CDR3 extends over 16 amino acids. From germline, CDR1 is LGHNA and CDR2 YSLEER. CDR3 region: CASSHAGTSEYNEQFF. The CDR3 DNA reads TGCGCCAGCAGCCACGCCGGGACTAGCGAGTACAATGAGCAGTTCTTC.

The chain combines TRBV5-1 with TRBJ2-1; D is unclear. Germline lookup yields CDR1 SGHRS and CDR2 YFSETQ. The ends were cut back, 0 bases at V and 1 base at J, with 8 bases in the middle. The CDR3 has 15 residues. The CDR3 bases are TGCGCCAGCAGCTTGGGGGTAGGATCCTACAATGAGCAGTTCTTC. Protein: CASSLGVGSYNEQFF. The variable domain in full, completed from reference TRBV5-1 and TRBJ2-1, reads KAGVTQTPRYLIKTRGQQVTLSCSPISGHRSVSWYQQTPGQGLQFLFEYFSETQRNKGNFPGRFSGRQFSNSRSEMNVSTLELGDSALYLCASSLGVGSYNEQFFGPGTRLTVL.

CDR3 sequence reads: CASSLITTGELFF. In DNA, the CDR3 is TGTGCCAGCAGTTTAATAACAACCGGGGAGCTGTTTTTT. This chain connects TRBV28 to TRBJ2-2, with D hard to call. Trimming cost V 2 bases and J 5 bases, with 6 bases left between them. CDR1 and CDR2 from the germline V gene are MDHEN and SYDVKM. This CDR3 is 13 amino acids long.

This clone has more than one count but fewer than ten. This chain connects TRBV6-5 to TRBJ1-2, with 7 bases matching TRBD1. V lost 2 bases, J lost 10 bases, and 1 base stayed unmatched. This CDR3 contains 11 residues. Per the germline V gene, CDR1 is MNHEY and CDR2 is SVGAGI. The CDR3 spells CASSYQGDYTF. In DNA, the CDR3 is TGTGCCAGCAGTTACCAGGGGGACTACACCTTC.

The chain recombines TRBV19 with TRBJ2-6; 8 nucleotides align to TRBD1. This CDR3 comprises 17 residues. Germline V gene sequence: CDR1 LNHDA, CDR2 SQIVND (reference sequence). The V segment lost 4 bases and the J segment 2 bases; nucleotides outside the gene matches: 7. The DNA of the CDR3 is TGTGCCAGTAGTACCGGACAGGGAGTGGCTGGGGCCAACGTCCTGACTTTC. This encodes CASSTGQGVAGANVLTF.

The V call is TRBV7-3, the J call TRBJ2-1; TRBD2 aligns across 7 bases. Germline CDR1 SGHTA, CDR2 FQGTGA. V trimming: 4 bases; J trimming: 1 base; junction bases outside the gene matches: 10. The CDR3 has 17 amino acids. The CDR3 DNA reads TGTGCCAGCAGCTCCCGAGGTAGCGGGTCTTCCTACAATGAGCAGTTCTTC. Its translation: CASSSRGSGSSYNEQFF.

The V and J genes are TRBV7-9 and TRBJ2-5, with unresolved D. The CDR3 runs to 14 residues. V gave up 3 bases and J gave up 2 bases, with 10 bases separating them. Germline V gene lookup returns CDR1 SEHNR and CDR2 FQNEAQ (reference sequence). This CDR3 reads CASSFRTTQETQYF. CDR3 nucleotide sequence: TGTGCCAGCAGCTTCCGAACTACTCAAGAGACCCAGTACTTC.

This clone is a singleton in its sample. The CDR3 DNA reads as TGTGCCAGCAGTTATTGGGGCGTGGAGACCCAGTACTTC. This codes for CASSYWGVETQYF. This chain connects TRBV6-5 to TRBJ2-5, with D perhaps TRBD1 (5 bases). Germline CDR1 is MNHEY and CDR2 is SVGAGI. V lost 3 bases and J lost 5, with 10 bases in between. The length of the CDR3 is 13 residues.

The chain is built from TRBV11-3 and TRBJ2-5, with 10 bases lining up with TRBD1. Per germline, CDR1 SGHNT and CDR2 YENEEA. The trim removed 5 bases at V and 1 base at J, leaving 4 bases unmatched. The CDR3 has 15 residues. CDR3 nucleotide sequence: TGTGCCAGCAGCATCGGGACAGGGGCCCAAGAGACCCAGTACTTC. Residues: CASSIGTGAQETQYF.